This TCR beta chain was recovered during a study of blood T cells in healthy people across ages. The overall study: Template switching recovered approximately one barcoded beta molecule for every two T cells. Study-wide results and caveats: A roughly linear age-dependent decrease characterized TCR beta diversity per million T cells. Unsorted PBMC input precluded a conclusive naive versus antigen-experienced comparison.

V was trimmed by 3 bases and J by 7 bases, leaving 16 bases between them. This CDR3 region has 13 residues. Per the germline V gene, CDR1 is SQVTM and CDR2 is ANQGSEA. A second about 7 to 11 cycle PCR used barcoded and J-beta primers. TCRdb independently ran MiXCR on the 5' RACE reads; one entry per CDR3 protein. The profile shows around 900,000 distinct CDR3 sequences, roughly 47% of them singletons. This clonotype was seen at least ten times. Its target is not known. Every participating donor contributed approximately 10 milliliters of peripheral blood through a draw. This sequence joins TRBV29-1 and TRBJ2-7; D is uncertain. The origin of this receptor is a woman aged 55-69 years in good health. Sequenced sample: blood. The chain's CDR3 is CSVESPPTFEQYF. CDR3 nucleotides: TGCAGCGTTGAGTCTCCTCCTACGTTTGAGCAGTACTTC.